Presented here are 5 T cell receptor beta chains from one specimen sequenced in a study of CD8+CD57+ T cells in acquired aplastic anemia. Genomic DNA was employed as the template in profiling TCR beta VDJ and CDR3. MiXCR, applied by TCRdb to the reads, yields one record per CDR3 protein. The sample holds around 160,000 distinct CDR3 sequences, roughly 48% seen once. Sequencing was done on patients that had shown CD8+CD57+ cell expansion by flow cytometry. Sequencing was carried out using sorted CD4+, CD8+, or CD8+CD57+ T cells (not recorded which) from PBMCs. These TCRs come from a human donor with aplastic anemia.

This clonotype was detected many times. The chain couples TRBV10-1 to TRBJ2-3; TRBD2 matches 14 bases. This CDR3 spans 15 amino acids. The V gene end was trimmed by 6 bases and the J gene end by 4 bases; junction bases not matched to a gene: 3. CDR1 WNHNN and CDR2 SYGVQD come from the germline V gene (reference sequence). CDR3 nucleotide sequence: TGCGCCAGCAGGGGACTAGCGGGAGCCTCAGATACGCAGTATTTT. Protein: CASRGLAGASDTQYF.

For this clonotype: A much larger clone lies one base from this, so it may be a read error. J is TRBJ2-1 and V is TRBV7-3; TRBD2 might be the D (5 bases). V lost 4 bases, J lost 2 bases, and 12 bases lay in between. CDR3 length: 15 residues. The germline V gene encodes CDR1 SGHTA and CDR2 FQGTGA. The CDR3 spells CASSSAGSPYNEQFF. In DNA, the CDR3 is TGTGCCAGCAGCTCCGCGGGTAGCCCCTACAATGAGCAGTTCTTC. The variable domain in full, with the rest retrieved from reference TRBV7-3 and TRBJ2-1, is GAGVSQTPSNKVTEKGKYVELRCDPISGHTALYWYRQSLGQGPEFLIYFQGTGAADDSGLPNDRFFAVRPEGSVSTLKIQRTERGDSAVYLCASSSAGSPYNEQFFGPGTRLTVL.

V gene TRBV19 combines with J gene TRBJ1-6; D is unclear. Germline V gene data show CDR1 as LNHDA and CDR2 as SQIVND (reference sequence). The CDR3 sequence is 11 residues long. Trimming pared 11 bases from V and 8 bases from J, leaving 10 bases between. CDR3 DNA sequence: TGTGCCTCGGGAGTTGATTCACCCCTCCACTTT. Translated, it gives CASGVDSPLHF.

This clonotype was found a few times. This CDR3 is CASSPNRGLAGTEAFF. Here the CDR3 DNA reads TGTGCCAGCTCACCAAACAGGGGGTTAGCGGGAACTGAAGCTTTCTTT. The rearrangement links TRBV18 to TRBJ1-1; 8 bases are a match to TRBD1. This CDR3 spans 16 amino acids. Germline V gene lookup returns CDR1 KGHSH and CDR2 LQKENI. J was trimmed by 5 bases and V by 2 bases; bases with no gene match: 10.

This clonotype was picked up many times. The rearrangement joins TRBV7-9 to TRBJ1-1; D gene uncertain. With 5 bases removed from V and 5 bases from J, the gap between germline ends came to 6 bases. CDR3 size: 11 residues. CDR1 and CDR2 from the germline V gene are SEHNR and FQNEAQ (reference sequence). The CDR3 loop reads CASSAQTEAFF. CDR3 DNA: TGTGCCAGCAGCGCCCAAACTGAAGCTTTCTTT. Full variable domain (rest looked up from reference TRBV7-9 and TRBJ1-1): DTGVSQNPRHKITKRGQNVTFRCDPISEHNRLYWYRQTLGQGPEFLTYFQNEAQLEKSRLLSDRFSAERPKGSFSTLEIQRTEQGDSAMYLCASSAQTEAFFGQGTRLTVV.